This T cell receptor (beta chain) was found in a study of blood T cell repertoires in COVID-19. Study background: The origin of the acute and convalescent COVID-19 samples was the United States, Italy and Spain.

Sequencing used immunoSEQ multiplex PCR; TCRdb keeps in-frame clones, though not all of them. The sample holds 110,000 or so clones, 83% seen once. V lost 6 bases and J lost 5; bases outside the gene matches: 10. The length of the CDR3 is 16 residues. Germline CDR1 SGHTA, CDR2 FQGNSA. This receptor was identified in a woman in her sixties with acute or convalescent COVID-19. Sequencing was performed on peripheral blood. The V and J genes are TRBV7-2 and TRBJ2-3, with TRBD2 identical over 11 bases. This CDR3 is CASRKVSGGAIDTQYF. The CDR3 coding sequence is TGTGCCAGCAGGAAAGTTAGCGGGGGGGCGATAGATACGCAGTATTTT. Full variable domain (missing parts from reference TRBV7-2 and TRBJ2-3): GAGVSQSPSNKVTEKGKDVELRCDPISGHTALYWYRQSLGQGLEFLIYFQGNSAPDKSGLPSDRFSAERTGGSVSTLTIQRTQQEDSAVYLCASRKVSGGAIDTQYFGPGTRLTVL.